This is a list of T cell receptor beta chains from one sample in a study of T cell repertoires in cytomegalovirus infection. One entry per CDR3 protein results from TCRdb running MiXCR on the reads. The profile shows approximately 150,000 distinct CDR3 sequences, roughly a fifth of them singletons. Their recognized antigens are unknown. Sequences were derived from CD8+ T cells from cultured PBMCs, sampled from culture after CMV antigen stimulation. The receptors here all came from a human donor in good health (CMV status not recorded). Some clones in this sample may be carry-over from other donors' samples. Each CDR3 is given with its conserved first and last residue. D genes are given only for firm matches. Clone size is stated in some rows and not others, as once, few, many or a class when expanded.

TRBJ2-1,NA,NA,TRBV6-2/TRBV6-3,TGTGCCAGCAGTTACGCGGGACCGTACAATGAGCAGTTCTTC,CASSYAGPYNEQFF
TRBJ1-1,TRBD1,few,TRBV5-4,TGTGCCAGCAGCTTTCGGGACAGGGTAAGGACTGAAGATTTCTTT,CASSFRDRVRTEDFF
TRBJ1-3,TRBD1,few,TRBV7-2,TGTGCCAGCAGCTTGTCTTTTACAGGGGGCTCTGGAAACACCATATATTTT,CASSLSFTGGSGNTIYF
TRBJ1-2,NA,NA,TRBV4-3,TGCGCCAGCAGCCAAGATCGGGTTACAGGGATTGGCTATGGCTACACCTTC,CASSQDRVTGIGYGYTF
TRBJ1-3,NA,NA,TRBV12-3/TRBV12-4,TGTGCCAGCAGAGCGGGTAACACCATATATTTT,CASRAGNTIYF
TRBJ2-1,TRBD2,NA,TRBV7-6,TGTGCCAGCAGCCCCGTCAGGACTAGCGGTTCTAATGAGCAGTTCTTC,CASSPVRTSGSNEQFF
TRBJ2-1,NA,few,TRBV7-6,TGTGCCAGCAGCTTAAAAATACCGGGGTACAATGAGCAGTTCTTC,CASSLKIPGYNEQFF
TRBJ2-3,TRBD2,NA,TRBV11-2,TGTGCCAGCAGCTTACGCCGGGACTACCAGGATACGCATTATTTT,CASSLRRDYQDTHYF
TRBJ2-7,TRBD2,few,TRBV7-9,TGTGCCAGCAGCCCCACTAGCGGGGCCTCCTACGAGCAGTACTTC,CASSPTSGASYEQYF
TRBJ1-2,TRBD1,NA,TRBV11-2,TGTGCCAGCAGCTTAAGGGGGCAGGGGATTGCGAGTGGCTATGGCTACACCTTC,CASSLRGQGIASGYGYTF
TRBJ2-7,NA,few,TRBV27,TGTGCCAGCAGTTTTAGTAGGGGAAGCTCCTACGAGCAGTACTTC,CASSFSRGSSYEQYF
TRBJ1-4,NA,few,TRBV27,TGTGCCAGCAGTACGTATACAGGGAAAGAAGAAAAACTGTTTTTT,CASSTYTGKEEKLFF
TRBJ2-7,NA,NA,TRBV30,TGTGCCTGGAGGGACGACAGCTACGAGCAGTACTTC,CAWRDDSYEQYF
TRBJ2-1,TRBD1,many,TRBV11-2,TGTGCCAGCAGCTTTGTGTGGACAGGGACGCGCTACAATGAGCAGTTCTTC,CASSFVWTGTRYNEQFF
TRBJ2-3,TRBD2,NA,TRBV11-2,TGTGCCAGCAGCCGGACTAGCGGGGACAGTGATACGCAGTATTTT,CASSRTSGDSDTQYF
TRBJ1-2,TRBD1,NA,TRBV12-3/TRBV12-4,TGTGCCAGCAGTCCGGGACAGGTATATGGCTACACCTTC,CASSPGQVYGYTF
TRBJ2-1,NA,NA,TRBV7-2,TGTGCCAGCAGCTTTGTGAGTAGTCGGGTTGAGCAGTTCTTC,CASSFVSSRVEQFF
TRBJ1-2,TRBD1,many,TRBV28,TGTGCCAGCAGACTTACAGGGGGGGATGGCTACACCTTC,CASRLTGGDGYTF
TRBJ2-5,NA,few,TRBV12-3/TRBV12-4,TGTGCCAGCAGTTTTGGGGGGGGGCCCGAAGAGACCCAGTACTTC,CASSFGGGPEETQYF
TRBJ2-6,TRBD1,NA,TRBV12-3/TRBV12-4,TGTGCCAGCAGTTTGGGGGACAGGGTGCCTCGCGGTGCCAACGTCCTGACTTTC,CASSLGDRVPRGANVLTF
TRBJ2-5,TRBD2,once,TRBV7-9,TGTGCCAGCAGCTTAGGAGGACTAGCGGCGGCGAAAGAGACCCAGTACTTC,CASSLGGLAAAKETQYF
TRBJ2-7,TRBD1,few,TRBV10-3,TGTGCCATCAGTGAGTCCGGACAGGGGGTCCACGAGCAGTACTTC,CAISESGQGVHEQYF
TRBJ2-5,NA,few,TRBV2,TGTGCCAGCAGTTACCTCGCAGAGACCCAGTACTTC,CASSYLAETQYF
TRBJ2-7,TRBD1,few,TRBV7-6,TGTGCCAGCAGCTTAGATCCAGGGGGCTACGAGCAGTACTTC,CASSLDPGGYEQYF
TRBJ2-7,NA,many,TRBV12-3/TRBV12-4,TGTGCCGCGGGAAAGGGACACGAGCAGTACTTC,CAAGKGHEQYF
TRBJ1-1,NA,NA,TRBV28,TGTGCCAGCAGTTTAATAGTCCCGAACACTGAAGCTTTCTTT,CASSLIVPNTEAFF
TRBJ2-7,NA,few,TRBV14,TGTGCCAGCAGCCAAGATCCCAGATACGAGCAGTACTTC,CASSQDPRYEQYF
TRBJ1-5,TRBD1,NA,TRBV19,TGTGCCAGTAGTATAGGGACAGGGGTACGGCATAGCAATCAGCCCCAGCATTTT,CASSIGTGVRHSNQPQHF
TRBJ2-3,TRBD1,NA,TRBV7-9,TGTGCCAGCAGCACCGGGACAGGCGAATCCGCCGATACGCAGTATTTT,CASSTGTGESADTQYF
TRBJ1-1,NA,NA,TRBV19,TGTGCCAGTAGTATTCTGATGACAGTCGGAAATGAAGCTTTCTTT,CASSILMTVGNEAFF
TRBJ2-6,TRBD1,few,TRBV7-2,TGTGCCAGCAGCTTAGGGCCCCGGGGACAGGGGACTAAGGGGGCCAACGTCCTGACTTTC,CASSLGPRGQGTKGANVLTF
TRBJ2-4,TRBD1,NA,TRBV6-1,TGTGCCAGCAGTAAAAAGGGGGCGCAGGACATTCAGTACTTC,CASSKKGAQDIQYF
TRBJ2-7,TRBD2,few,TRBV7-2,TGTGCCAGCAGCTTAGCCAGCGGGGGGGCCTATGAGCAGTACTTC,CASSLASGGAYEQYF
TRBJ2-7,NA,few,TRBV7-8,TGTGCCAGCAGCTTAGCGGGCCAGGTTAGCTCCTACGAGCAGTACTTC,CASSLAGQVSSYEQYF
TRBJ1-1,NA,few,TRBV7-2,TGTGCCAGCAGCCCAGGTGTGGGTGCGGGCCCCTATGAAGCTTTCTTT,CASSPGVGAGPYEAFF
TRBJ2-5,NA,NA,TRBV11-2,TGTGCCAGCAGCTTCACCACCGGCTGGTCCGTCCAAGAGACCCAGTACTTC,CASSFTTGWSVQETQYF
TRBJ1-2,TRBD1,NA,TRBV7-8,TGTGCCAGCAGCTTAGGTTCGGCAGGGGGTTATGGCTACACCTTC,CASSLGSAGGYGYTF
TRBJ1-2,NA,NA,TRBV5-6,TGTGCCAGCAGCTTGGAAGGGTCCGGCTATGGCTACACCTTC,CASSLEGSGYGYTF
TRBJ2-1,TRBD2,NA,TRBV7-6,TGTGCCAGCAGCTTAGCAGCTAGCGGGGGGTCGAGCTCCTACAATGAGCAGTTCTTC,CASSLAASGGSSSYNEQFF
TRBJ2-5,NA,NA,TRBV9,TGTGCCAGCAGCGTAACGGGACGGCCTCAAGAGACCCAGTACTTC,CASSVTGRPQETQYF
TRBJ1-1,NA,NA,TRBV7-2,TGTGCCAGCAGCTTAGCGCGGGCAGGGTACCTGAACACTGAAGCTTTCTTT,CASSLARAGYLNTEAFF
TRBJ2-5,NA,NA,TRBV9,TGTGCCAGCAGCCCCCGACTAGAAGAGACCCAGTACTTC,CASSPRLEETQYF
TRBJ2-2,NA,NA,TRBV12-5,TGTGCTAGTGGTTTTCCTTCCAGAGTTAACACCGGGGAGCTGTTTTTT,CASGFPSRVNTGELFF
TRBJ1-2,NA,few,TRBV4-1,TGCGCCAGCAGCCAAGGAACAGGCCCAGGCTATGGCTACACCTTC,CASSQGTGPGYGYTF
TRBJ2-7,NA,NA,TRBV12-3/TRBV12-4,TGTGCCAGCAGTCCTGGTATCTACGAGCAGTACTTC,CASSPGIYEQYF
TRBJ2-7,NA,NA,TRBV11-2,TGTGCCAGCAGCTTGACAGAGGACGAGCAGTACTTC,CASSLTEDEQYF